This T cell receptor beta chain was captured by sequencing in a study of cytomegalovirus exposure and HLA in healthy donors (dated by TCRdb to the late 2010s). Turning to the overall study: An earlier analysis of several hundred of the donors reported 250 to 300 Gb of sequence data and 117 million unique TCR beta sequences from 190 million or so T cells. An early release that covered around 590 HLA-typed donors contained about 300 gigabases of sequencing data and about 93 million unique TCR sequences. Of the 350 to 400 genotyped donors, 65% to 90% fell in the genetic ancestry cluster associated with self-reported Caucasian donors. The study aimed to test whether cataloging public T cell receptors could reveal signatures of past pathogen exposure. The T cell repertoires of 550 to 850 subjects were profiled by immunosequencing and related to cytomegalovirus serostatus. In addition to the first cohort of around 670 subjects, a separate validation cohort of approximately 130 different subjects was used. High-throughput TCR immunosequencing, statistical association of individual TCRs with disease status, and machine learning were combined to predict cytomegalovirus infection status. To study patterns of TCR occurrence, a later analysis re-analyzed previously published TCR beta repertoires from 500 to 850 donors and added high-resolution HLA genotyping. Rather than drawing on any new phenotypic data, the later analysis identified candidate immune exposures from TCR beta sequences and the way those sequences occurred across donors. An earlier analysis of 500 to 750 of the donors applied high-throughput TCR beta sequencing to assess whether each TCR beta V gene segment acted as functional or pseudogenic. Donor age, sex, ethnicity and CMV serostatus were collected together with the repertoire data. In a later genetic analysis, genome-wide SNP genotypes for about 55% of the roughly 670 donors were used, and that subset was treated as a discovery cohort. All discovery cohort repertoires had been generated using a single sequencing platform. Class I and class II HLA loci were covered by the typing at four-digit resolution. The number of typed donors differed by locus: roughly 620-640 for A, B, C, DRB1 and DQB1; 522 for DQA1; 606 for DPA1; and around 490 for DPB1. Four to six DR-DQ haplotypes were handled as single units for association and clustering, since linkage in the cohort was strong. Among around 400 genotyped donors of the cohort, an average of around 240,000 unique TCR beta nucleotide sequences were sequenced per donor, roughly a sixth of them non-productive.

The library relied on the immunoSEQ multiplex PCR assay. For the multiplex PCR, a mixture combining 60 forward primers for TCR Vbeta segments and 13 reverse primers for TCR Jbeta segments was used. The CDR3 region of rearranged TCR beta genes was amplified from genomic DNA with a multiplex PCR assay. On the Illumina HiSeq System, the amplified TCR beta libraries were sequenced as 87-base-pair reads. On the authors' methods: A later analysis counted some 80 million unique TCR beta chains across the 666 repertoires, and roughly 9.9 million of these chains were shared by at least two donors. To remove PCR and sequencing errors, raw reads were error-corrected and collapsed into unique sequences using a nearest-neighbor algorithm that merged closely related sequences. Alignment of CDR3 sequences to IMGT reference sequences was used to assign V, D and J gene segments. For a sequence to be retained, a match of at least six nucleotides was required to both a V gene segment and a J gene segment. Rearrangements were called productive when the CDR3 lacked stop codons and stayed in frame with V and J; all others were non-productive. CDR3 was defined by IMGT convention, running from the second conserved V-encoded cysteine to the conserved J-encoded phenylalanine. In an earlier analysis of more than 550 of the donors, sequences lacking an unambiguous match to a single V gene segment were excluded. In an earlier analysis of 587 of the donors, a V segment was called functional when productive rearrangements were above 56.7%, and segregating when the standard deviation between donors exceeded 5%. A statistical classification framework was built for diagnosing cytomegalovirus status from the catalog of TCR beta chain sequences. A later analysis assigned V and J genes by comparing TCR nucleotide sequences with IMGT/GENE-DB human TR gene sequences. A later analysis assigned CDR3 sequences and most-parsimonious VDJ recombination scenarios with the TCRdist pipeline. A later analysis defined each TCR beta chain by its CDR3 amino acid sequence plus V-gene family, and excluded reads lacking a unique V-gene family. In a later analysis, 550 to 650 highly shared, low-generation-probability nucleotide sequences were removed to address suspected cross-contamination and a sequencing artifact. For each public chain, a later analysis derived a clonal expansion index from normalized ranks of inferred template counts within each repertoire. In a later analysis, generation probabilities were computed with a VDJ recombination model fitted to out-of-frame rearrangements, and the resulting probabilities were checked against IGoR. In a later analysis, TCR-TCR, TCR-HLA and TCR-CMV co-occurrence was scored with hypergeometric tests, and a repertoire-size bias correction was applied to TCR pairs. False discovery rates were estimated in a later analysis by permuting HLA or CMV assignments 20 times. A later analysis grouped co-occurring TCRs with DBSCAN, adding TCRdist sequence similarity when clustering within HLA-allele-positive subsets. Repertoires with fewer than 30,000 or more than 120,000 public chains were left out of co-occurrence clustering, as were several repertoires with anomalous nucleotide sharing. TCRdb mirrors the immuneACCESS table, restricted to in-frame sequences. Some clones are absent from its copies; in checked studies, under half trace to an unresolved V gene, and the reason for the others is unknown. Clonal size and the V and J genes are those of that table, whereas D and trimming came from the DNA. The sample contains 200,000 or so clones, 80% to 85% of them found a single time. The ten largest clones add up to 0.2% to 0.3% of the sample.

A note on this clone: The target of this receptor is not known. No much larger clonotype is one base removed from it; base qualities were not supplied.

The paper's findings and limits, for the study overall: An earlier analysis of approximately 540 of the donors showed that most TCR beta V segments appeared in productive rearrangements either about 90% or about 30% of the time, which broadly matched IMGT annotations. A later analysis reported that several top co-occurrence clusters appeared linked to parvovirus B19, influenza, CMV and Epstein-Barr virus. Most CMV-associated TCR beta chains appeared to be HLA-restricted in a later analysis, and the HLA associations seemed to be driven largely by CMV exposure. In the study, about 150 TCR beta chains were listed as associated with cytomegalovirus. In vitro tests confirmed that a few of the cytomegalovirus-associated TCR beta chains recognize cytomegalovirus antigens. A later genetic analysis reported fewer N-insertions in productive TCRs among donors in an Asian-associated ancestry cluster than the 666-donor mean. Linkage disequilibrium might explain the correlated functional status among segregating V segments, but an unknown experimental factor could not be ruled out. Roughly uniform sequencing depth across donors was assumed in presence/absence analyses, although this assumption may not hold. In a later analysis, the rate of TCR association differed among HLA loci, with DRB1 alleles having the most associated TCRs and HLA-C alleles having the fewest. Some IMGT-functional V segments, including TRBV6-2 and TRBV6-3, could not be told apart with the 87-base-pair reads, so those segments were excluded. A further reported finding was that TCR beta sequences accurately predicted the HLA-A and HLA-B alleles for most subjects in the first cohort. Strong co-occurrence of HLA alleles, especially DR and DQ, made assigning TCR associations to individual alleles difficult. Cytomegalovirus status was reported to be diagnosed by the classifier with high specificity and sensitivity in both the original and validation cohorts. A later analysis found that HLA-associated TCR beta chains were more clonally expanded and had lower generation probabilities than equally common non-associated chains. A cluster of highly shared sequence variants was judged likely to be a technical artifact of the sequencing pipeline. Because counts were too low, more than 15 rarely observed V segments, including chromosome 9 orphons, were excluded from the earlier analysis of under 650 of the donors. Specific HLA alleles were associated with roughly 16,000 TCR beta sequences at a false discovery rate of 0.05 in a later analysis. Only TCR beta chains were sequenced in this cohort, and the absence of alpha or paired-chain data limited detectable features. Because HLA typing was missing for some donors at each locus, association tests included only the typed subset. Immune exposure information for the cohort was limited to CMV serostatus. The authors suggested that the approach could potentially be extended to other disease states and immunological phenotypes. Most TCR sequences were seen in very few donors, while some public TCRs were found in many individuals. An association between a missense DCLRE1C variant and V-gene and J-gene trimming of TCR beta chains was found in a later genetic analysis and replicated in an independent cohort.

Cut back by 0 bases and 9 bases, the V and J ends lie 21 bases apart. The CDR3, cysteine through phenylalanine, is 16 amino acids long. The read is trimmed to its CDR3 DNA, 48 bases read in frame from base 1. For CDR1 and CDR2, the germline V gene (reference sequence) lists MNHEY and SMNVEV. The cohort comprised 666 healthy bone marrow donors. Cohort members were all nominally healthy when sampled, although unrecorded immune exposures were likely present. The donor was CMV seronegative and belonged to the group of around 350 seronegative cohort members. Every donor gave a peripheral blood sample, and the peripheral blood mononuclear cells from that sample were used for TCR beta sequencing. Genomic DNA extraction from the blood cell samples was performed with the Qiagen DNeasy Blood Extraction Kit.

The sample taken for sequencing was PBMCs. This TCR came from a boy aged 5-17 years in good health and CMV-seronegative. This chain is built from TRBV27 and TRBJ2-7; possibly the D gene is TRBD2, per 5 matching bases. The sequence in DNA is TGTGCCAGCAGTTTATCGGCCAGAAAAGGTCCTGAGGGGCAGTACTTC. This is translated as CASSLSARKGPEGQYF.